Following are 16 T cell receptor beta chains from one sample sequenced in a study of shared clonotypes between healthy human individuals. Measured with immunoSEQ multiplex PCR; TCRdb has only the in-frame clones, and not every one. Seen here are some 200,000 clones, about 69% observed once, and the top ten hold over 8.5%. The sequenced sample was memory CD4+ T cells sorted from blood. Described subset: CD45RA-negative fraction. The receptor set was obtained from a young man in good health.

This rearrangement joins TRBV5-1 to TRBJ2-2, with 11 bases aligning to TRBD2. Germline CDR1 reads SGHRS; CDR2 reads YFSETQ. J was trimmed by 5 bases and V by 2 bases; bases with no gene match: 2. This CDR3 comprises 15 residues. CDR3 DNA sequence: TGCGCCAGCAGCTTTAGCGGGAGGGAAACCGGGGAGCTGTTTTTT. Its translation: CASSFSGRETGELFF. Complete variable domain (other parts from reference TRBV5-1 and TRBJ2-2): KAGVTQTPRYLIKTRGQQVTLSCSPISGHRSVSWYQQTPGQGLQFLFEYFSETQRNKGNFPGRFSGRQFSNSRSEMNVSTLELGDSALYLCASSFSGRETGELFFGEGSRLTVL.

This clone was counted only a few times. The chain combines TRBV29-1 with TRBJ1-1; D is ambiguous. With 7 bases removed from V and 4 bases from J, the gap between germline ends came to 13 bases. CDR1 SQVTM and CDR2 ANQGSEA come from the germline V gene. This CDR3 is 12 amino acids long. In DNA form, the CDR3 reads TGCAGCGCCGACGTGGGCGGCACTGAAGCTTTCTTT. Translation: CSADVGGTEAFF. Drawing the rest from reference TRBV29-1 and TRBJ1-1, the complete variable domain is SAVISQKPSRDICQRGTSLTIQCQVDSQVTMMFWYRQQPGQSLTLIATANQGSEATYESGFVIDKFPISRPNLTFSTLTVSNMSPEDSSIYLCSADVGGTEAFFGQGTRLTVV.

In this sample, this clone turned up a few times. The chain joins TRBV21-1 to TRBJ2-7; TRBD1, the table's D call, lacks a check against the DNA. TRBV21-1 counts as a pseudogene. This CDR3 region has 14 residues. In nucleotides, the CDR3 is TGTGCCAGCAGCGATGGACAGGGAGTCTACGAGCAGTACTTC. This codes for CASSDGQGVYEQYF.

The V gene is TRBV18, the J gene TRBJ2-7, with D possibly being TRBD1 (7 bases). V was pared by 2 bases and J by 4 bases, with 12 bases between. The CDR3 has 14 amino acids. Germline lookup yields CDR1 KGHSH and CDR2 LQKENI. The CDR3 region is CASSPGRGDYEQYF. The DNA of the CDR3 is TGTGCCAGCTCACCAGGCAGGGGGGATTACGAGCAGTACTTC.

The chain uses TRBV19 and TRBJ1-2; no firm D call. The CDR3 length is 12 residues. Trimming pared 7 bases from V and 2 bases from J, leaving 8 bases between. The germline CDR1 and CDR2 sequences are LNHDA and SQIVND (reference sequence). Here the CDR3 reads CASIGGNYGYTF. The DNA of the CDR3 is TGTGCCAGTATCGGTGGGAACTATGGCTACACCTTC.

V is TRBV6-1 and J is TRBJ2-2; D is undetermined. Between the trimmed V and J ends, which lost 10 bases and 6 bases, there was a span of 15 bases. The CDR3 is 13 residues long. Germline CDR1 reads MNHNS; CDR2 reads SASEGT. CDR3 nucleotide sequence: TGTGCCACCACCCCCCAGTTCTCCGGGGAGCTGTTTTTT. The encoded protein is CATTPQFSGELFF.

The chain combines TRBV7-3 with TRBJ2-7; TRBD2 agrees at 8 bases. Trimming at V came to 2 bases and at J to 5 bases, leaving 8 bases not matched to a gene. From germline, CDR1 is SGHTA and CDR2 FQGTGA. This CDR3 region has 15 residues. The CDR3 region is CASSLDSGALDEQYF. CDR3 DNA: TGTGCCAGCAGCTTAGATAGCGGGGCGTTGGACGAGCAGTACTTC.

The chain has TRBV2 and TRBJ2-5; 9 bases match TRBD1. The germline CDR1 and CDR2 sequences are SNHLY and FYNNEI. J was trimmed by 5 bases and V by 6 bases; bases with no gene match: 7. This CDR3 contains 14 residues. The DNA of the CDR3 is TGTGCCAGCAGCGAGTACAGGGGGCGGGAGACCCAGTACTTC. It specifies CASSEYRGRETQYF.

The gene calls are TRBV7-9 and TRBJ2-3; 9 bases fit TRBD1. CDR3 length: 15 residues. The V gene's germline CDR1 is SEHNR and CDR2 FQNEAQ (reference sequence). J lost 2 bases, V lost 4 bases, and 4 bases had no gene match. For the CDR3, the DNA is TGTGCCAGCAGCTGGTGGACAGGGGACACAGATACGCAGTATTTT. It specifies CASSWWTGDTDTQYF.

This clone was counted at least ten times. Relative to the germline gene, one junction end is altered; a read error may explain this. This chain joins TRBV7-8 and TRBJ2-7; TRBD2 might be the D (6 bases). The CDR3 consists of 13 residues. Germline V CDR1 and CDR2: SGHVS, FQNEAQ. The CDR3 nucleotides read TGTGCCAGCAGCTTAGACGGGACTGTTAAACCCACCTTC. Its translation is CASSLDGTVKPTF.

This clone has only one observation. The V call is TRBV7-9, the J call TRBJ2-1; D call uncertain. Trimming removed 0 bases from V and 10 bases from J, with 13 bases in between. The germline V gene encodes CDR1 SEHNR and CDR2 FQNEAQ (reference sequence). CDR3 size: 14 residues. CDR3 sequence (DNA): TGTGCCAGCAGCTTAGCGCACAGTCAGGAGGAGCAGTTCTTC. Amino acid sequence: CASSLAHSQEEQFF.

The chain carries TRBV7-8 and TRBJ2-1, with D unclear. The ends were cut back, 5 bases at V and 0 bases at J, with 11 bases in the middle. The CDR3 extends over 15 amino acids. Germline CDR1 reads SGHVS; CDR2 reads FQNEAQ. The CDR3 loop is CASSPSGFSYNEQFF. For the CDR3, the DNA is TGTGCCAGCAGCCCTTCTGGGTTCTCCTACAATGAGCAGTTCTTC.

The V call is TRBV10-3, the J call TRBJ1-2; D is possibly TRBD1 (6 bases). The CDR3 spans 14 residues. The germline gives CDR1 ENHRY, CDR2 SYGVKD. V shed 10 bases and J shed 0 bases, with 15 bases lying between them. The DNA of the CDR3 is TGTGCCACCGAGGGACATCTATCTAACTATGGCTACACCTTC. Its protein is CATEGHLSNYGYTF.

The chain employs TRBV6-1 and TRBJ2-7; no clear D. CDR3 length: 12 residues. From germline, CDR1 is MNHNS and CDR2 SASEGT. Trimming removed 9 bases at V and 2 bases at J, with 11 bases between. The CDR3 region is CARGFGPYEQYF. The DNA for the CDR3 is TGTGCCAGGGGCTTTGGGCCCTACGAGCAGTACTTC.

The chain couples TRBV4-3 to TRBJ1-4; no reliable D call. The CDR3 extends over 16 amino acids. The V gene lost 0 bases and the J gene lost 8 bases, with 16 bases spanning the gap. The germline V gene encodes CDR1 LGHNA and CDR2 YSLEER. This CDR3 is CASSQDPAQRREKLFF. CDR3 bases: TGCGCCAGCAGCCAAGATCCGGCGCAACGTAGGGAAAAACTGTTTTTT.

This clone appeared a few times. The rearrangement joins TRBV11-2 to TRBJ2-1, with D possibly being TRBD1 (6 bases). CDR1 SGHAT and CDR2 FQNNGV come from the germline V gene. The CDR3 runs to 16 residues. Trimming removed 6 bases from V and 2 bases from J, with 17 bases in between. CDR3 in amino acids: CASRKGAGTTYNEQFF. The CDR3, as DNA: TGTGCCAGCAGAAAAGGGGCCGGGACAACCTACAATGAGCAGTTCTTC. Drawing the rest from reference TRBV11-2 and TRBJ2-1, the complete variable domain is EAGVAQSPRYKIIEKRQSVAFWCNPISGHATLYWYQQILGQGPKLLIQFQNNGVVDDSQLPKDRFSAERLKGVDSTLKIQPAKLEDSAVYLCASRKGAGTTYNEQFFGPGTRLTVL.